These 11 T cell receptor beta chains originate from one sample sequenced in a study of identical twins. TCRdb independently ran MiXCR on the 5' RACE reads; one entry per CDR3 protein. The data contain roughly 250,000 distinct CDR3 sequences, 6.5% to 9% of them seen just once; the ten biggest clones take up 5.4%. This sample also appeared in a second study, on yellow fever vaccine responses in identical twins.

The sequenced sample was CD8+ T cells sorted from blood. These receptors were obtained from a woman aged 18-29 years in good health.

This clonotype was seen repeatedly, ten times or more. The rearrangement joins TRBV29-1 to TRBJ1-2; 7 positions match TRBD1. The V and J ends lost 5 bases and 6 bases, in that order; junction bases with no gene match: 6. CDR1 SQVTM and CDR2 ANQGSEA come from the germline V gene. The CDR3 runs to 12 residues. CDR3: CSVQDRTHGYTF. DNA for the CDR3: TGCAGCGTTCAGGACAGGACTCATGGCTACACCTTC.

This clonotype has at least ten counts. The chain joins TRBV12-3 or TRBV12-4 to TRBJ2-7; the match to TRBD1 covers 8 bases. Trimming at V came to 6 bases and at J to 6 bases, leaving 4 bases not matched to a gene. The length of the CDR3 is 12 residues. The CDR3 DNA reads TGTGCCAGCAGCATGGACAGGGTCGAGCAGTACTTC. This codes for CASSMDRVEQYF.

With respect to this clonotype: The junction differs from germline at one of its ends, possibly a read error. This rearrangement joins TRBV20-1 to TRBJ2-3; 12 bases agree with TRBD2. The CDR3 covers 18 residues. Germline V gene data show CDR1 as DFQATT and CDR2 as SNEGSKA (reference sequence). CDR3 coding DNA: TGCTGTGCTACCACAGGACTAGCGGGGAAGTCTAGCACAGATACGCAGTATTTT. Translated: CCATTGLAGKSSTDTQYF.

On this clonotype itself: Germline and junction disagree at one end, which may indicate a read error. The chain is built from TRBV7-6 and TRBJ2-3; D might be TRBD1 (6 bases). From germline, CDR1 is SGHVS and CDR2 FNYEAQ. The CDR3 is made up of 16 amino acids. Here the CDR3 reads CASRPTGQSPTDTQNF. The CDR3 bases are TGTGCCAGCAGGCCTACCGGACAGTCCCCCACAGATACGCAGAATTTT.

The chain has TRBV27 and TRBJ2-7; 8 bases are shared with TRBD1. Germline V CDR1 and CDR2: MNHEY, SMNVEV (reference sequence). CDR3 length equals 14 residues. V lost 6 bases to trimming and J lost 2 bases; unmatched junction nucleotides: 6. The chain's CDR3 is CASSQGADPYEQYF. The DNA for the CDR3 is TGTGCCAGCAGCCAGGGGGCGGACCCCTACGAGCAGTACTTC.

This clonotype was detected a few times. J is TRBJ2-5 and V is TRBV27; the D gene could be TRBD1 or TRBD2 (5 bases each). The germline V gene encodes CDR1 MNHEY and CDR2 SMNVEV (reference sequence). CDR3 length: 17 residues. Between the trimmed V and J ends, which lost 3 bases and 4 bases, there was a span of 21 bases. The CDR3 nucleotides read TGTGCCAGCAGTTTGGCTGCGGTAGGGACCGGGACAGAGACCCAGTACTTC. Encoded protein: CASSLAAVGTGTETQYF.

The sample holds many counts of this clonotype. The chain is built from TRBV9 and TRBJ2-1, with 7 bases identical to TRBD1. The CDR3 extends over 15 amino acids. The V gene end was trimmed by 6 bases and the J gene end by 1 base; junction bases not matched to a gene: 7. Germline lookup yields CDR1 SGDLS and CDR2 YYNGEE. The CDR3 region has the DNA TGTGCCAGCAACCTAGGGGGCGAATCCTACAATGAGCAGTTCTTC. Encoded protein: CASNLGGESYNEQFF.

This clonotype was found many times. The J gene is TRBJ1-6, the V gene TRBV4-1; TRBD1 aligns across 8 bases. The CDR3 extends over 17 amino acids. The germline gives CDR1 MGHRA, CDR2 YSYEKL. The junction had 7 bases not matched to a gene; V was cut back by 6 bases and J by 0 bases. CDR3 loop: CASRPGTGNSYNSPLHF. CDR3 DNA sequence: TGCGCCAGCAGACCCGGGACAGGAAACTCCTATAATTCACCCCTCCACTTT.

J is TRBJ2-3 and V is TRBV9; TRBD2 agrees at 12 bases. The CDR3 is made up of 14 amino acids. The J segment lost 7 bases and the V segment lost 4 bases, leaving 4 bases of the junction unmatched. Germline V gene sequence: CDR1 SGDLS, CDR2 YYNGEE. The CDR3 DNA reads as TGTGCCAGCAGCTCGACTAGCGGGAGTTATACGCAGTATTTT. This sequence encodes CASSSTSGSYTQYF.

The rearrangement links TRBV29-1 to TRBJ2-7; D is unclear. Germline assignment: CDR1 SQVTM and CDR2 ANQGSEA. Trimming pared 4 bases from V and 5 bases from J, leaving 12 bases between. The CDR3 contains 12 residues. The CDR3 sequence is CSVVKVSHEQYV. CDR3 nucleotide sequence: TGCAGCGTTGTAAAGGTAAGCCACGAGCAGTACGTC.

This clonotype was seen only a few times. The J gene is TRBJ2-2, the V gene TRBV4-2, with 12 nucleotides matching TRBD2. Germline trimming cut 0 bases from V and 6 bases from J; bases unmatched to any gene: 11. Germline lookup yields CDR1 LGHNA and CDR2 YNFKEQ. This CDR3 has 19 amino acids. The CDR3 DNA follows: TGTGCCAGCAGCCAAGATACAGCTAGCGGGGGGGGCCTCGCCGGGGAGCTGTTTTTT. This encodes CASSQDTASGGGLAGELFF.